This T cell receptor (beta chain) was sequenced for a study of blood T cell repertoires in COVID-19. Overall study context: Samples taken during acute and convalescent COVID-19 were collected in the United States, Italy and Spain.

Sequencing used immunoSEQ multiplex PCR; TCRdb keeps in-frame clones, though not all of them. The table shows 120,000 to 150,000 clones, with about 83% occurring only once. Researchers sorted participants into cohorts using their self-reported clinical history. This receptor was obtained from a woman in her forties or fifties who had been exposed to COVID-19. The material sequenced was PBMCs or T cells enriched from blood (not recorded which).

The CDR3 DNA sequence: TGTGCCAGCAGCCAAGCCCCACAGGGCGAGCAGTTCTTC. Protein sequence: CASSQAPQGEQFF. The chain couples TRBV3-1 (or the pseudogene TRBV3-2) to TRBJ2-1, with D maybe TRBD1 (6 bases). Germline-derived CDR1 and CDR2 are LGHDT and YNNKEL (reference sequence). The CDR3 sequence is 13 residues long. V was trimmed by 1 base and J by 10 bases, leaving 11 bases between them.